One sample yielded the 9 T cell receptor beta chains listed below, sequenced in a study of T cells after yellow fever vaccination (dated by TCRdb to about 2019). Libraries came from 5' RACE. Sequenced on an Illumina NovaSeq 6000. Using fastp trimming at Q25 and MiXCR clonotype assembly, TCRdb reanalyzed the public sequencing data and kept in-frame beta chains. Merged by CDR3 protein, the rows form single entries marked with the most common genes and DNA. Within this sample are 230,000 or so distinct CDR3 sequences, with more than 3.5% of them counted one time only. About 19% of the sample is taken by the ten largest. The sample's treatment or condition, from its label and the paper: live attenuated yellow fever vaccine strain. Here the sequenced sample was PBMCs, taken 15 days after the yellow fever booster vaccination. Every receptor here comes from a man younger than 35 who received the YFV17D yellow fever vaccine.

This clonotype was found many times. The chain employs TRBV5-1 and TRBJ2-7; 9 nucleotides agree with TRBD1. CDR1 is SGHRS and CDR2 is YFSETQ in the germline V gene. This CDR3 is 17 amino acids long. J lost 0 bases, V lost 1 base, and 8 bases had no gene match. CDR3 DNA sequence: TGCGCCAGCAGCTTGAACAGGGGGCTTGCTAGCTCCTACGAGCAGTACTTC. It is translated as CASSLNRGLASSYEQYF. Looking up the rest from reference TRBV5-1 and TRBJ2-7 gives the full variable domain: KAGVTQTPRYLIKTRGQQVTLSCSPISGHRSVSWYQQTPGQGLQFLFEYFSETQRNKGNFPGRFSGRQFSNSRSEMNVSTLELGDSALYLCASSLNRGLASSYEQYFGPGTRLTVT.

This clonotype has at least ten counts. The rearrangement links TRBV12-3 or TRBV12-4 to TRBJ1-6; D is possibly TRBD1 (6 bases). Trimming removed 5 bases from V and 6 bases from J, with 14 bases in between. The length of the CDR3 is 15 residues. The CDR3 spells CASSPLGGLNSPLHF. In nucleotides, the CDR3 is TGTGCCAGCAGTCCCTTAGGGGGGCTTAATTCACCCCTCCACTTT.

This clonotype was found many times. V and J are TRBV4-3 and TRBJ2-7; possible D gene TRBD1, 5 bases. The V end lost 0 bases, the J end lost 9 bases, and 21 bases lay between the germline ends. Germline loops: CDR1 LGHNA, CDR2 YSLEER. The length of the CDR3 is 16 residues. Written as DNA, the CDR3 is TGCGCCAGCAGCCAAGATGGGGCGGCAGGAAAATTCGTGCAGTACTTC. Protein: CASSQDGAAGKFVQYF.

This clonotype has a single count. A much larger clone sits a single nucleotide away, making a read error possible. The chain combines TRBV4-3 with TRBJ2-7, with TRBD1 as a possible D gene (5 bases). The length of the CDR3 is 15 residues. Germline values: CDR1 LGHNA, CDR2 YSLEER. The CDR3 nucleotides are TGCGCCAGCGGCCAAGATCTTACAGGCGTTTACGAGCAGTACGTC. It translates to CASGQDLTGVYEQYV.

This clonotype showed up many times. This chain uses TRBV20-1 with TRBJ2-3; the D gene is possibly TRBD2 (6 bases). Trimming pared 5 bases from V and 0 bases from J, leaving 15 bases between. CDR1 is DFQATT, CDR2 SNEGSKA, per germline (reference sequence). This CDR3 has 15 residues. The CDR3 DNA sequence: TGCAGTGCTCGGGGGATTATAAGCAGCACAGATACGCAGTATTTT. Translated, it gives CSARGIISSTDTQYF.

This clonotype was seen ten or more times. The chain couples TRBV4-3 to TRBJ2-5; the D gene is possibly TRBD2 (6 bases). Looked up from germline, CDR1 is LGHNA and CDR2 is YSLEER. The CDR3 spans 15 residues. Trimming left V 1 base short and J 5 bases short, with 14 bases between. In nucleotides, the CDR3 is TGCGCCAGCAGCCAAGTTTTAGAGGGGAGGGAGACCCAGTACTTC. Amino acids: CASSQVLEGRETQYF.

This clonotype was counted many times. The chain combines TRBV9 with TRBJ2-1, with 7 bases aligning to TRBD2. The CDR3 loop spans 15 amino acids. V lost 4 bases and J lost 4; bases outside the gene matches: 8. Germline assignment: CDR1 SGDLS and CDR2 YYNGEE. For the CDR3, the DNA is TGTGCCAGCAGCCCAGAGTCTAGCGGTTACAATGAGCAGTTCTTC. Amino acid sequence: CASSPESSGYNEQFF.

The table lists this clonotype with many counts. The chain carries TRBV6-5 and TRBJ1-2; D unclear. Deletions cut 2 bases from V and 8 bases from J, with 15 bases between. The CDR3 is 14 amino acids. Germline CDR1 and CDR2: MNHEY and SVGAGI. CDR3 nucleotide sequence: TGTGCCAGCAGTTACGATAGGGCCAGATCCGGCTACACCTTC. This encodes CASSYDRARSGYTF.

This clonotype was recorded at least ten times. The chain couples TRBV15 to TRBJ1-2; 7 bases align to TRBD1. This CDR3 region has 16 residues. CDR1 LNHNV and CDR2 YYDKDF come from the germline V gene (reference sequence). Germline trimming cut 0 bases from V and 2 bases from J; bases unmatched to any gene: 6. CDR3 nucleotide sequence: TGTGCCACCAGCAGAGAAGGACAGGAAGCCAACTATGGCTACACCTTC. As protein: CATSREGQEANYGYTF.